This T cell receptor (beta chain) was documented in a study of CD4 T cells in relation to SARS-CoV-2 and coronaviruses. Germline lookup yields CDR1 SGHAT and CDR2 FQNNGV. The CDR3 consists of 15 residues. J lost 7 bases, V lost 5 bases, and 12 bases had no gene match. The method was immunoSEQ multiplex PCR; TCRdb's version includes in-frame clones alone and lacks a portion of them. The table has more than 55,000 clones, about nine tenths seen once. Before the COVID-19 pandemic, during about 2010-2018, CD4+ T cells were taken from unexposed donors. This sequence originates from a human donor in good health. The chain carries TRBV11-2 and TRBJ2-7, with 9 bases lining up with TRBD2. The material sequenced was memory CD4+ T cells from PBMCs. The CDR3 DNA is TGTGCCAGCAGCCAAACTAGCGGGTGGGGCCGGGAGCAGTACTTC. It specifies CASSQTSGWGREQYF.